Following are 21 T cell receptor beta chains from one sample sequenced in a study of CD8+CD57+ T cells in acquired aplastic anemia. CDR3 and TCR beta VDJ profiling relied on genomic DNA as the template. TCRdb reanalysed the reads using MiXCR and keeps one entry per CDR3 protein. Of just over 400,000 distinct CDR3 sequences in the sample, roughly 68% are singletons; the top ten hold 4%. The specimen was sorted CD4+, CD8+, or CD8+CD57+ T cells (not recorded which) from PBMCs. All receptors come from a human donor in good health, serving as a control.

This rearrangement joins TRBV7-2 to TRBJ2-1; the D is unclear. Trimming took off 4 bases at V and 2 bases at J, with 18 bases between the two ends. CDR3 size: 17 residues. CDR1 is SGHTA and CDR2 is FQGNSA in the germline V gene. The CDR3 DNA reads TGTGCCAGCAGCTCAGACGAACGGGTTCGGCCCTACAATGAGCAGTTCTTC. Translation gives CASSSDERVRPYNEQFF.

V usage is TRBV7-2 and J usage is TRBJ2-7; weak D call: TRBD2 (7 bases). The CDR3 contains 15 residues. Germline V gives CDR1 SGHTA, CDR2 FQGNSA. V was cut by 2 bases and J by 6 bases, with 17 bases left in between. CDR3 nucleotides: TGTGCCAGCAGCTTAAAGGGAGGGGGGGGGGGCGAGCAGTACTTC. This translates into CASSLKGGGGGEQYF.

The chain has TRBV5-1 and TRBJ1-6, with TRBD1 matching 7 bases. The germline CDR1 and CDR2 sequences are SGHRS and YFSETQ. This CDR3 has 14 amino acids. Trimming at V came to 0 bases and at J to 9 bases, leaving 3 bases not matched to a gene. CDR3 sequence reads: CASSLGQGASPLHF. As DNA, the CDR3 is TGCGCCAGCAGCTTGGGACAGGGAGCTTCACCCCTCCACTTT.

V and J are TRBV7-9 and TRBJ2-2; weak D call: TRBD1 (6 bases). Germline V lookup: CDR1 SEHNR, CDR2 FQNEAQ (reference sequence). Trimming pared 2 bases from V and 13 bases from J, leaving 23 bases between. The CDR3 contains 16 residues. The DNA for the CDR3 is TGTGCCAGCAGCTTAACAGGGTGTGCGGGTGGCTACACGCTGTTTTTT. Translated: CASSLTGCAGGYTLFF.

The chain recombines TRBV7-3 with TRBJ1-2; the D gene is possibly TRBD1 (5 bases). The CDR3 has 16 amino acids. The V end was cut by 5 bases, the J end by 0 bases, with 16 bases between. Germline-derived CDR1 and CDR2 are SGHTA and FQGTGA. For the CDR3, the DNA is TGTGCCAGCAGCCGGGGGACCGCCCAAGCTAACTATGGCTACACCTTC. Translating gives CASSRGTAQANYGYTF.

The chain employs TRBV2 and TRBJ2-7, with 9 bases lining up with TRBD2. The CDR3 spans 17 residues. The V gene end was trimmed by 4 bases and the J gene end by 5 bases; junction bases not matched to a gene: 15. CDR1 and CDR2 (germline): SNHLY, FYNNEI. The CDR3 reads CASSASPLAGGPHEQYF. DNA for the CDR3: TGTGCCAGCAGTGCTAGCCCCCTGGCGGGGGGGCCCCACGAGCAGTACTTC.

As to this clonotype: A much larger clone lies one base from this, so it may be a read error. In DNA form, the CDR3 reads TGTGCCAGCAGCCAAGAGTCGGGACAGGGTTACGGCTACACCTTC. Translation gives CASSQESGQGYGYTF. The V gene is TRBV7-8, the J gene TRBJ1-2; 9 positions match TRBD1. The V and J ends lost 5 bases and 8 bases, in that order; junction bases with no gene match: 12. This CDR3 is 15 amino acids long. The germline V gene has CDR1 SGHVS and CDR2 FQNEAQ.

The V gene is TRBV7-2, the J gene TRBJ1-3, with a tentative D call TRBD1 (6 bases). Per germline, CDR1 SGHTA and CDR2 FQGNSA. The CDR3 is 17 residues long. V lost 1 base to trimming and J lost 8 bases, with 21 bases between them. CDR3 bases: TGTGCCAGCAGCTTAGATGGGGGGCCGAAGGAAGGATACACCATATATTTT. Its translation is CASSLDGGPKEGYTIYF.

Of note for this clonotype: A junction end diverges from the germline sequence, so it may reflect a read error. The chain recombines TRBV7-3 with TRBJ1-2, with 7 bases fitting TRBD1. Germline lookup yields CDR1 SGHTA and CDR2 FQGTGA. The CDR3 is 12 residues long. The CDR3 DNA reads TGTGCCAGCAGCGTGGGACAGAACACTGAAGCCTTC. It translates to CASSVGQNTEAF.

This clonotype came up many times. The J gene is TRBJ1-1, the V gene TRBV12-3 or TRBV12-4; D perhaps matches TRBD1 (5 bases). With 3 bases removed from V and 7 bases from J, the gap between germline ends came to 15 bases. The CDR3 is 14 residues long. Here the CDR3 reads CASSLASGYGEAFF. The CDR3 nucleotides are TGTGCCAGCAGTTTGGCCTCAGGGTATGGTGAAGCTTTCTTT.

This clonotype was seen a handful of times. The junction and the germline gene differ at one end; a read error may be behind it. The rearrangement uses TRBV25-1 and TRBJ1-1, with 7 bases aligning to TRBD1. CDR1 is MGHDK, CDR2 SYGVNS, per germline. The CDR3 sequence is 16 residues long. This CDR3 is CASSDRTGSGNAEAFF. CDR3 DNA: TGTGCCAGCAGTGATAGGACAGGATCAGGGAACGCTGAAGCTTTCTTT. The whole variable domain, filled in from reference TRBV25-1 and TRBJ1-1, reads EADIYQTPRYLVIGTGKKITLECSQTMGHDKMYWYQQDPGMELHLIHYSYGVNSTEKGDLSSESTVSRIRTEHFPLTLESARPSHTSQYLCASSDRTGSGNAEAFFGQGTRLTVV.

To note about this clonotype: Germline and junction disagree at one end, which may indicate a read error. V is TRBV6-1 and J is TRBJ2-1; the match to TRBD1 covers 7 bases. The CDR3 length is 17 residues. The germline gives CDR1 MNHNS, CDR2 SASEGT. CDR3 amino acids: CAISLALGQALYNEQFF. DNA for the CDR3: TGTGCCATCAGTTTAGCGCTAGGACAGGCGCTTTACAATGAGCAGTTCTTC.

As concerns this clonotype: One junction end disagrees with the germline gene, perhaps due to a read error. This chain connects TRBV15 to TRBJ2-7; D may be TRBD2 (6 bases). CDR1 is LNHNV and CDR2 is YYDKDF in the germline V gene (reference sequence). The CDR3 is 15 residues long. CDR3 residues: CASSPRRAGVYEHYF. The CDR3 DNA reads as TGTGCCAGCAGCCCACGGAGAGCGGGCGTCTATGAGCACTACTTT.

The rearrangement links TRBV20-1 to TRBJ2-3, with 8 bases that match TRBD2. The CDR3 sequence is 15 residues long. After removal of 3 bases from V and 4 bases from J, the junction contained 9 bases not matched to a gene. The germline V gene encodes CDR1 DFQATT and CDR2 SNEGSKA (reference sequence). The CDR3 DNA is TGCAGTGCTAGCGGAGGCGGGCGGGGGGCAGATACGCAGTATTTT. Amino acid sequence: CSASGGGRGADTQYF.

The chain employs TRBV5-6 and TRBJ2-1, with TRBD1 identical over 8 bases. Germline V gene sequence: CDR1 SGHDT, CDR2 YYEEEE. With V trimmed by 4 bases and J by 0 bases, 3 bases remained unmatched. The CDR3 loop spans 15 amino acids. The CDR3 loop is CASSTDRGSYNEQFF. CDR3 in DNA: TGTGCCAGCAGCACAGACAGGGGCTCCTACAATGAGCAGTTCTTC.

This chain uses TRBV5-5 with TRBJ2-7; a weak D match, TRBD1 (5 bases). The CDR3 has 16 amino acids. Per germline, CDR1 SGHKS and CDR2 YYEKEE (reference sequence). Between the trimmed V and J ends, which lost 3 bases and 3 bases, there was a span of 19 bases. The CDR3 nucleotides are TGTGCCAGCAGCTACGAACACAGGTCGATACACTACGAGCAGTACTTC. Amino acids: CASSYEHRSIHYEQYF.

In its sample, this clonotype was seen many times. The V and J genes are TRBV7-2 and TRBJ1-2, with D possibly being TRBD1 (5 bases). CDR1 and CDR2 from the germline V gene are SGHTA and FQGNSA. The CDR3 length is 14 residues. Trimming left V 0 bases short and J 3 bases short, with 8 bases between. The CDR3 here is CASSLAGRDYGYTF. In nucleotides, the CDR3 is TGTGCCAGCAGCTTAGCGGGCAGGGACTATGGCTACACCTTC.

This clonotype was detected only once. The chain combines TRBV20-1 with TRBJ1-1; perhaps TRBD1 as D (6 bases). Trimming stripped 2 bases from V and 10 bases from J, with 14 bases between. Germline V gene data show CDR1 as DFQATT and CDR2 as SNEGSKA (reference sequence). The CDR3 is 12 amino acids. The CDR3 DNA sequence: TGCAGTGCTAGAACAGGGTTAGCCGCAGCTTTCTTT. As protein: CSARTGLAAAFF.

This clonotype was seen ten or more times. The chain is built from TRBV19 and TRBJ2-2; D call uncertain. The CDR3 runs 12 residues. With 5 bases removed from V and 8 bases from J, the gap between germline ends came to 9 bases. Germline V CDR1 and CDR2: LNHDA, SQIVND (reference sequence). Here the CDR3 reads CASSLGRGELFF. The CDR3 region has the DNA TGTGCCAGTAGTTTGGGTAGGGGGGAGCTGTTTTTT.

Note on this clonotype: The conserved phenylalanine or tryptophan is not found at the CDR3 terminus, so this likely reflects a read error. The DNA is left out, because the CDR3 cannot be placed on it with certainty; the CDR3 is given as TCRdb lists it. The V call is TRBV19, the J call TRBJ1-5; the D segment call TRBD1 is taken from the table without a DNA check. Germline V CDR1 and CDR2: LNHDA, SQIVND (reference sequence). The CDR3 has 15 amino acids, counting both end residues. The CDR3 here is CASKHRVAERLFFRS.

This clonotype was counted once. V and J are TRBV5-1 and TRBJ2-3, with TRBD1 matching 7 bases. Germline CDR1 SGHRS, CDR2 YFSETQ. This CDR3 has 16 residues. V trimming: 0 bases; J trimming: 2 bases; junction bases outside the gene matches: 6. The CDR3 DNA reads as TGCGCCAGCAGCTTGGCCCCAGGGGGTTACACAGATACGCAGTATTTT. Translated: CASSLAPGGYTDTQYF.